What follows are 17 T cell receptor beta chains derived from one specimen sequenced in a study of technical replicates of blood from a handful of donors (dated by TCRdb to the late 2010s). The library was built by means of the immunoSEQ multiplex PCR assay. Not all clones reach the TCRdb copy of this immuneACCESS table, which keeps in-frame sequences only. Checked studies attribute under half of the gap to unresolved V genes and leave the rest unexplained. Recorded for this sample are some 77,000 clones; about 91% of them occurred a single time. The top ten clonotypes cover about 0.4% of the sample. Sequencing input: T cells isolated from PBMCs. These receptors came from a human donor in good health.

The gene calls are TRBV19 and TRBJ1-5; D gene unclear. The CDR3 length is 13 residues. V shed 3 bases and J shed 6 bases, with 9 bases lying between them. From germline, CDR1 is LNHDA and CDR2 SQIVND (reference sequence). CDR3 in amino acids: CASSIPSTQPQHF. DNA of the CDR3: TGTGCCAGTAGTATCCCTAGTACTCAGCCCCAGCATTTT.

V gene TRBV6-6 combines with J gene TRBJ1-5, with 7 bases identical to TRBD1. V lost 6 bases to trimming and J lost 4 bases; unmatched junction nucleotides: 9. This CDR3 has 15 amino acids. The germline V gene encodes CDR1 MNHNY and CDR2 SVGAGI (reference sequence). The CDR3, as DNA: TGTGCCAGCAGCGCGGGGACAGCTTCTAATCAGCCCCAGCATTTT. It encodes CASSAGTASNQPQHF.

J is TRBJ1-2 and V is TRBV7-2; D is possibly TRBD1 (5 bases). The CDR3 spans 14 residues. V was clipped by 5 bases and J by 3 bases, with 13 bases between them. Germline V CDR1 and CDR2: SGHTA, FQGNSA. Here the CDR3 reads CASSLTGGDYGYTF. In nucleotides, the CDR3 is TGTGCCAGCAGCCTCACCGGGGGGGACTATGGCTACACCTTC.

The chain joins TRBV19 to TRBJ2-5; TRBD2 might be the D (6 bases). This CDR3 has 14 residues. CDR1 LNHDA and CDR2 SQIVND come from the germline V gene (reference sequence). V shed 6 bases and J shed 4 bases, with 15 bases lying between them. Here the CDR3 DNA reads TGTGCCAGTAGCCTAGCGCAGGGTGTAGAGACCCAGTACTTC. Amino acids: CASSLAQGVETQYF.

The chain couples TRBV11-2 to TRBJ1-1; TRBD1 is a possible D gene (5 bases). Germline CDR1 SGHAT, CDR2 FQNNGV. This CDR3 is built from 14 residues. Trimming removed 3 bases from V and 1 base from J, with 9 bases in between. In nucleotides, the CDR3 is TGTGCCAGCAGCTTTAGGGGCGGGAACACTGAAGCTTTCTTT. It translates to CASSFRGGNTEAFF. Complete variable domain (other parts from reference TRBV11-2 and TRBJ1-1): EAGVAQSPRYKIIEKRQSVAFWCNPISGHATLYWYQQILGQGPKLLIQFQNNGVVDDSQLPKDRFSAERLKGVDSTLKIQPAKLEDSAVYLCASSFRGGNTEAFFGQGTRLTVV.

The V call is TRBV21-1, the J call TRBJ2-1; no DNA check was done on the table's D call, TRBD1. TRBV21-1 is a recognized pseudogene. The CDR3 length is 16 residues. CDR3 loop: CASSKALDRGNNEQFF. CDR3 nucleotides: TGTGCCAGCAGCAAAGCCCTGGACAGGGGGAACAATGAGCAGTTCTTC.

This chain joins TRBV28 and TRBJ2-7, with 8 nucleotides matching TRBD2. Germline assignment: CDR1 MDHEN and CDR2 SYDVKM. CDR3 length: 18 amino acids. With V trimmed by 5 bases and J by 4 bases, 19 bases remained unmatched. CDR3 coding DNA: TGTGCCAGCAGTCCCAGTCCCCCCGTTTCACGGGAGGGTTACGAGCAGTACTTC. It translates to CASSPSPPVSREGYEQYF.

V is TRBV28 and J is TRBJ2-7; TRBD1 agrees at 7 bases. Germline CDR1 MDHEN, CDR2 SYDVKM. The CDR3 runs to 14 residues. The V and J ends lost 7 bases and 0 bases, in that order; junction bases with no gene match: 6. CDR3: CASKGTDISYEQYF. CDR3 in DNA: TGTGCCAGCAAAGGGACAGATATCTCCTACGAGCAGTACTTC.

The rearrangement joins TRBV5-1 to TRBJ1-2; perhaps TRBD1 as D (6 bases). CDR3 size: 19 residues. V was pared by 4 bases and J by 0 bases, with 25 bases between. Germline loops: CDR1 SGHRS, CDR2 YFSETQ. The DNA of the CDR3 is TGCGCCAGCAGCGTTGGCCTCTCCCCTACAGGGCTGTCTAACTATGGCTACACCTTC. Its translation: CASSVGLSPTGLSNYGYTF.

The V and J genes are TRBV7-2 and TRBJ1-1; 12 bases map to TRBD1. This CDR3 is 14 amino acids long. The germline V gene has CDR1 SGHTA and CDR2 FQGNSA. The ends lost 0 bases at V and 12 bases at J; junction bases unmatched: 5. The CDR3 sequence: CASSLAGQGAQTFF. CDR3 nucleotide sequence: TGTGCCAGCAGCTTAGCGGGACAGGGGGCGCAAACTTTCTTT.

This clone was seen a few times. The chain links TRBV7-9 to TRBJ1-1, with D hard to call. The CDR3 covers 15 residues. Germline values: CDR1 SEHNR, CDR2 FQNEAQ (reference sequence). The V and J ends lost 4 bases and 10 bases respectively, with 22 bases between them. The CDR3 sequence: CASSSQSDINDGAFF. DNA of the CDR3: TGTGCCAGCAGCTCGCAATCTGACATTAATGACGGAGCTTTCTTT.

The chain employs TRBV6-5 and TRBJ2-1; 10 positions agree with TRBD2. The CDR3 loop spans 15 amino acids. In germline, CDR1 is MNHEY, CDR2 SVGAGI. Trimming cost V 5 bases and J 7 bases; bases outside gene matches: 8. CDR3 region: CASSPTSGTGNEQFF. In nucleotides, the CDR3 is TGTGCCAGCAGTCCCACTAGCGGGACGGGGAATGAGCAGTTCTTC.

The chain joins TRBV5-6 to TRBJ2-7, with no clear D. Germline V gene sequence: CDR1 SGHDT, CDR2 YYEEEE. The CDR3 is 13 residues long. V lost 2 bases, J lost 4 bases, and 10 bases lay in between. DNA for the CDR3: TGTGCCAGCAGCTTTGAGGCCGGGTACGAGCAGTACTTC. This translates into CASSFEAGYEQYF.

The V call is TRBV9, the J call TRBJ1-1, with D possibly TRBD1 on 5 matching bases. CDR1 is SGDLS, CDR2 YYNGEE, per germline. The ends were cut back, 0 bases at V and 5 bases at J, with 8 bases in the middle. The CDR3 contains 13 residues. The DNA for the CDR3 is TGTGCCAGCAGCGTAGGGGGGAGGACTGAAGCTTTCTTT. Translating it yields CASSVGGRTEAFF.

The chain couples TRBV27 to TRBJ2-1, with 10 bases identical to TRBD2. The CDR3 contains 16 residues. V shed 1 base, J shed 7 bases, and the junction held 7 bases outside the gene matches. Germline V gene sequence: CDR1 MNHEY, CDR2 SMNVEV (reference sequence). The CDR3 loop reads CASSLFSGRAGNEQFF. The CDR3 DNA reads TGTGCCAGCAGTTTATTCAGCGGGAGGGCAGGGAATGAGCAGTTCTTC.

The count of this clone is one. The J gene is TRBJ2-7, the V gene TRBV25-1, with 7 bases fitting TRBD1. With V trimmed by 1 base and J by 5 bases, 5 bases remained unmatched. The V gene's germline CDR1 is MGHDK and CDR2 SYGVNS. The CDR3 is made up of 14 amino acids. CDR3 residues: CASSELGQSHEQYF. The CDR3 nucleotides are TGTGCCAGCAGTGAATTGGGACAGTCTCACGAGCAGTACTTC.

This sequence joins TRBV28 and TRBJ2-7; maybe TRBD2 (6 bases). V was cut by 7 bases and J by 5 bases, with 18 bases left in between. The CDR3 loop spans 14 amino acids. In germline, CDR1 is MDHEN, CDR2 SYDVKM. CDR3 amino acids: CASTPSREVHEQYF. CDR3 DNA: TGTGCCAGCACCCCCAGCAGGGAGGTCCACGAGCAGTACTTC.